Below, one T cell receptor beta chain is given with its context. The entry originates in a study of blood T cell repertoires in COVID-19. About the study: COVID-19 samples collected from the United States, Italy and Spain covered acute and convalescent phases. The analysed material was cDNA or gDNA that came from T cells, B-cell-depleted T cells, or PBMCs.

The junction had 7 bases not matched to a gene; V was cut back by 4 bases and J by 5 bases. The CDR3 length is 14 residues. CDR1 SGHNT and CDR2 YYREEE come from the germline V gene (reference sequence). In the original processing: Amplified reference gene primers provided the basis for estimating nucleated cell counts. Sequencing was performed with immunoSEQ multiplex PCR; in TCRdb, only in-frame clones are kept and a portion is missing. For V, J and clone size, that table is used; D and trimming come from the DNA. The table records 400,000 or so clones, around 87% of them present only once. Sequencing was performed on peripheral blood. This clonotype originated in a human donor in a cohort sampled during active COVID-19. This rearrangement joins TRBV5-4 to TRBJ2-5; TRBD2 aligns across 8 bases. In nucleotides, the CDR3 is TGTGCCAGCAGCACCCCGGGGGGGCCGGAGACCCAGTACTTC. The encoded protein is CASSTPGGPETQYF.